This TCR beta chain was retrieved from a study of memory CD4+ T cells and cytomegalovirus serostatus. At the level of the study: This sample comes from healthy Belgian adults, eight to ten CMV seropositive, some 22 seronegative.

Trimming removed 4 bases from V and 3 bases from J; junction bases left unmatched: 5. The germline CDR1 and CDR2 sequences are MNHEY and SMNVEV (reference sequence). The CDR3 length is 15 residues. The sort gate was single viable CD3+CD4+CD8-CD45RO+ cells for memory CD4+ T cells. Donors' CMV status reflects serum IgG against pp150, pp28, p38, p52. Study observations and caveats: Of 164 reported CMV TCRbeta sequences, roughly 70 were found in memory CD4+ repertoires.

This table comes from immunoSEQ multiplex PCR, and its TCRdb copy is limited to in-frame clones, with some not included. The table lists 35,000 to 50,000 clones, over 70% of them singletons. This clone has just one count. What it binds is not known. V usage is TRBV27 and J usage is TRBJ1-3; 8 bases match TRBD1. The sequencing sample was made of memory CD4+ T cells from blood. This sequence originates from an adult in good health and CMV-seronegative. CDR3 protein: CASSSGTGGGNTIYF. As DNA, the CDR3 is TGTGCCAGCAGTTCCGGGACAGGAGGTGGAAACACCATATATTTT.